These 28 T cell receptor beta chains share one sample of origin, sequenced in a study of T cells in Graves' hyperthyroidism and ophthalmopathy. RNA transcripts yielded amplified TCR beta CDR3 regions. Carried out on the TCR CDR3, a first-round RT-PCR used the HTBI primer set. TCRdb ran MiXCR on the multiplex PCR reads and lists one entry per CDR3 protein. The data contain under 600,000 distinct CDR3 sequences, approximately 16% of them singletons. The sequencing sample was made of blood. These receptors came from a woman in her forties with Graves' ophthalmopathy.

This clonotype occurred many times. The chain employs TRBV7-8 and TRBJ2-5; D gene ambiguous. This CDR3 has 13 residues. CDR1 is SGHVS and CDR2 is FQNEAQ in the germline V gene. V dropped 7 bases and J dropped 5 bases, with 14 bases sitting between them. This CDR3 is CASTLDPEETQYF. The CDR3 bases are TGTGCCAGCACTCTGGACCCTGAGGAGACCCAGTACTTC.

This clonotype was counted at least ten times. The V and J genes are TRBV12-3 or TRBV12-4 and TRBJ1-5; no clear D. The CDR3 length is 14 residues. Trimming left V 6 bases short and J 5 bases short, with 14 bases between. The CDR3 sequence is CASRPTPGDQPQHF. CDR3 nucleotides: TGTGCCAGCAGGCCTACCCCAGGCGATCAGCCCCAGCATTTT.

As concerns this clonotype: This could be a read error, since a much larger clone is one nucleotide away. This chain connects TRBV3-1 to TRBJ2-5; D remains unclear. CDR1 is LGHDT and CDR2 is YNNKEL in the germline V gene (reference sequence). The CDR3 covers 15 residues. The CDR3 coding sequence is TGTGCCAGGAGCCAAGATTCGAGCGAACAAGAGACCCAGTACTTC. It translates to CARSQDSSEQETQYF.

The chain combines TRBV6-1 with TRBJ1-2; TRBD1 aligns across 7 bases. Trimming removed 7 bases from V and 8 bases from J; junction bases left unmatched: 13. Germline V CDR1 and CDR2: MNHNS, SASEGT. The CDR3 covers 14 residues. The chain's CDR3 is CASMDRTPQEGYTF. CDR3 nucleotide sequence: TGTGCCAGCATGGACAGGACTCCCCAGGAGGGCTACACCTTC.

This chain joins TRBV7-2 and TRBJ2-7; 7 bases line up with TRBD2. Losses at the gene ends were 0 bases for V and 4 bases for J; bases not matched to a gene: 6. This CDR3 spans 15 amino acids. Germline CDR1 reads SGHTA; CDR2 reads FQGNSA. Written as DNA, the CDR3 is TGTGCCAGCAGCTTAGCGCCGGGACTACAGTACGAGCAGTACTTC. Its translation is CASSLAPGLQYEQYF.

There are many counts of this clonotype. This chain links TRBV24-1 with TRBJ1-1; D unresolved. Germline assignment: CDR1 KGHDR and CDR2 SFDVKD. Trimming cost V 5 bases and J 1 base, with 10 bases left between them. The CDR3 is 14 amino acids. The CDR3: CATSASDGNTEAFF. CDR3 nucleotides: TGTGCCACCAGTGCCTCGGACGGGAACACTGAAGCTTTCTTT.

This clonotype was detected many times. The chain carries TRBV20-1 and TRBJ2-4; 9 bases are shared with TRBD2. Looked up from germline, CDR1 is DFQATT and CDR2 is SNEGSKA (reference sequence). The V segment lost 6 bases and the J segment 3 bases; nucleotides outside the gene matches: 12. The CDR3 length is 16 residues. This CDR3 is CSAGTLAGVRKNIQYF. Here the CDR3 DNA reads TGCAGTGCGGGAACCTTAGCGGGAGTTCGCAAAAACATTCAGTACTTC.

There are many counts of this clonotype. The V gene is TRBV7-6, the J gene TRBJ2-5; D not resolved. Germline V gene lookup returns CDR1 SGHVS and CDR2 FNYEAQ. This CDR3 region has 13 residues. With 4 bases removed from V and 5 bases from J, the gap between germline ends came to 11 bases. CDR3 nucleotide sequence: TGTGCCAGCAGCTCGATGCTCCAGGAGACCCAGTACTTC. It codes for CASSSMLQETQYF.

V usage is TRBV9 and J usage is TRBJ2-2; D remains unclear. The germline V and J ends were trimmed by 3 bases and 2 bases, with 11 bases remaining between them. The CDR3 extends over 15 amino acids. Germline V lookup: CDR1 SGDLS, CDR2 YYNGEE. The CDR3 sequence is CASSGVGINTGELFF. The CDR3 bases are TGTGCCAGCAGCGGCGTGGGGATAAACACCGGGGAGCTGTTTTTT. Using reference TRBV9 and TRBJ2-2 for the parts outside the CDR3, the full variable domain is DSGVTQTPKHLITATGQRVTLRCSPRSGDLSVYWYQQSLDQGLQFLIQYYNGEERAKGNILERFSAQQFPDLHSELNLSSLELGDSALYFCASSGVGINTGELFFGEGSRLTVL.

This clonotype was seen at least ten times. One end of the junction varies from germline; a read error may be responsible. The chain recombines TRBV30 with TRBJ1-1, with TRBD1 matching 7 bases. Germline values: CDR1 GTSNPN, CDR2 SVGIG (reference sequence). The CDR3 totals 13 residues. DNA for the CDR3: TGTGCCTGGAGAGGACAGGTGAACGCTGAAGCTTTCTTT. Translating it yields CAWRGQVNAEAFF.

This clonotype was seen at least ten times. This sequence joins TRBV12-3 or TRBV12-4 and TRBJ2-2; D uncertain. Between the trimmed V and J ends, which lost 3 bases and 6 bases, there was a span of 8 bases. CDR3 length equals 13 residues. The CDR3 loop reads CASSFGTPGELFF. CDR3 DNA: TGTGCCAGCAGTTTCGGTACCCCCGGGGAGCTGTTTTTT.

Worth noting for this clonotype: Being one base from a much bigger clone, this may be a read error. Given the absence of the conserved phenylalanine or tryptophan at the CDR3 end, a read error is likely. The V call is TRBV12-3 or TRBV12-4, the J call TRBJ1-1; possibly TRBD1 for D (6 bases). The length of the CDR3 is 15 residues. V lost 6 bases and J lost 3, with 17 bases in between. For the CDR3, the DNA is TGTGCCAGCAGCCGAACAGGGAAAGGAGACACTGAAGCTTTCCTT. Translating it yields CASSRTGKGDTEAFL.

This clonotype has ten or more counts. CDR3 in amino acids: CASSHAVTRSYEQYF. CDR3 nucleotides: TGTGCCAGCAGCCATGCAGTCACCCGCTCCTACGAGCAGTACTTC. The chain is built from TRBV3-1 and TRBJ2-7; D remains ambiguous. CDR1 and CDR2 from the germline V gene are LGHDT and YNNKEL (reference sequence). The length of the CDR3 is 15 residues. The V end was cut by 3 bases, the J end by 0 bases, with 12 bases between.

CDR3 region: CAQGEEKEQFF. The CDR3 DNA reads as TGTGCCCAGGGAGAGGAGAAAGAGCAGTTCTTC. The chain is built from TRBV5-4 and TRBJ2-1; D possibly matches TRBD1 or TRBD2 (5 bases each). The V and J ends lost 10 bases and 10 bases respectively, with 15 bases between them. The CDR3 has 11 amino acids. Germline lookup yields CDR1 SGHNT and CDR2 YYREEE (reference sequence).

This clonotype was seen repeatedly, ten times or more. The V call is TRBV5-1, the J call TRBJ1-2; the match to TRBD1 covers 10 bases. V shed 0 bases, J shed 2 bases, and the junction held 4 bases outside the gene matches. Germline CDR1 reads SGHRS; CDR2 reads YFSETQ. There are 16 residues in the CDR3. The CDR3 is CASSLGTGGLNYGYTF. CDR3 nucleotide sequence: TGCGCCAGCAGCTTGGGGACAGGGGGACTCAACTATGGCTACACCTTC.

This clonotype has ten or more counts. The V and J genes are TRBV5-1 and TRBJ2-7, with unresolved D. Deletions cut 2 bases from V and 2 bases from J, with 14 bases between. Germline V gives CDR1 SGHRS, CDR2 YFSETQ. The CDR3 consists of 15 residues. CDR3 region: CASSLRVSQPYEQYF. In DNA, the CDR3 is TGCGCCAGCAGCTTAAGGGTGTCTCAACCCTACGAGCAGTACTTC.

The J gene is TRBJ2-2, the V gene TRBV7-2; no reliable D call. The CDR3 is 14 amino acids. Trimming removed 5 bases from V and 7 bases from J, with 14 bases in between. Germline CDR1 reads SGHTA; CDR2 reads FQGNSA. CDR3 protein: CASSKEKHFGELFF. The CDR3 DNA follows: TGTGCCAGCAGCAAAGAAAAGCATTTCGGGGAGCTGTTTTTT. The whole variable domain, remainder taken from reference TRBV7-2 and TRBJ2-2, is GAGVSQSPSNKVTEKGKDVELRCDPISGHTALYWYRQSLGQGLEFLIYFQGNSAPDKSGLPSDRFSAERTGGSVSTLTIQRTQQEDSAVYLCASSKEKHFGELFFGEGSRLTVL.

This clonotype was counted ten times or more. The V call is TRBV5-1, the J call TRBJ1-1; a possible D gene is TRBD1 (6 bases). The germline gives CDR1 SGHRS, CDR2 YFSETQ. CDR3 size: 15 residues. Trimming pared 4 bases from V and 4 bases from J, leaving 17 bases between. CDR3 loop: CASSGTRGRGTEAFF. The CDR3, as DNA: TGCGCCAGCAGCGGTACCAGGGGCCGGGGCACTGAAGCTTTCTTT.

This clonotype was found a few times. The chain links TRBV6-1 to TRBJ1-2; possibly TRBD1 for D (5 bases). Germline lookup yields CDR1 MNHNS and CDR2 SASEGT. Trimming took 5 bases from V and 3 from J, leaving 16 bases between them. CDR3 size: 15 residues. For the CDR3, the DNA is TGTGCCAGCAGTCTCGGGTTCTCGGGGGACTATGGCTACACCTTC. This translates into CASSLGFSGDYGYTF.

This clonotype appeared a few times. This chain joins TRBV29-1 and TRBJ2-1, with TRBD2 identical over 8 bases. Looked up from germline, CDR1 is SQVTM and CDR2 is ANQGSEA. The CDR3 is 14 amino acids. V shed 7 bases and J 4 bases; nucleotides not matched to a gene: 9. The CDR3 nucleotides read TGCAGCGCCGGGACTAGTATCCTGTACAATGAGCAGTTCTTC. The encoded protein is CSAGTSILYNEQFF.

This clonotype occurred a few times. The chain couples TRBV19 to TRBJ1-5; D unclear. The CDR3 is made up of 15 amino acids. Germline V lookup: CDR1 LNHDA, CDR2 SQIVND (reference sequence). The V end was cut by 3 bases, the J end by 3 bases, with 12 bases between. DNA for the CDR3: TGTGCCAGTAGTATTTTCGCGCAGCCCAATCAGCCCCAGCATTTT. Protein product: CASSIFAQPNQPQHF.

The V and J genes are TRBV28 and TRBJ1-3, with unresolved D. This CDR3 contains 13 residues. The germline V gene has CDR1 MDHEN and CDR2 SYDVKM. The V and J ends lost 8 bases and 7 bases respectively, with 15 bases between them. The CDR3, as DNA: TGTGCCAGCGTTTCTAGCGTCGGGAACACCATATATTTT. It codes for CASVSSVGNTIYF.

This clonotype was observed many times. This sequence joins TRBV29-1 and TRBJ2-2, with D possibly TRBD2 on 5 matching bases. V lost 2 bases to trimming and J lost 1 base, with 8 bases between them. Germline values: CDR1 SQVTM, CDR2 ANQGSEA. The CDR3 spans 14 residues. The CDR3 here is CSVERELNTGELFF. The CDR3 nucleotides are TGCAGCGTTGAACGGGAATTGAACACCGGGGAGCTGTTTTTT.

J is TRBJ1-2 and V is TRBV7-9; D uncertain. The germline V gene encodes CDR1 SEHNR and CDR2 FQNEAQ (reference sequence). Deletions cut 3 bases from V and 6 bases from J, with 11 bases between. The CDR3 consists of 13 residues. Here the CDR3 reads CASSFQGSDGYTF. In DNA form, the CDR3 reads TGTGCCAGCAGCTTTCAAGGATCCGATGGCTACACCTTC.

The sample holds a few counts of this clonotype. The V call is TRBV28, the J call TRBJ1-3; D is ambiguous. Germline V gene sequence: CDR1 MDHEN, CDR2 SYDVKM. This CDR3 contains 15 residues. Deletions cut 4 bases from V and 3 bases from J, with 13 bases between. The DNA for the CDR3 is TGTGCCAGCAGTTCCCCTCCCATGGGTGGAAACACCATATATTTT. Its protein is CASSSPPMGGNTIYF. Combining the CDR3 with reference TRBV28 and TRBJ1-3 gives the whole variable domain DVKVTQSSRYLVKRTGEKVFLECVQDMDHENMFWYRQDPGLGLRLIYFSYDVKMKEKGDIPEGYSVSREKKERFSLILESASTNQTSMYLCASSSPPMGGNTIYFGEGSWLTVV.

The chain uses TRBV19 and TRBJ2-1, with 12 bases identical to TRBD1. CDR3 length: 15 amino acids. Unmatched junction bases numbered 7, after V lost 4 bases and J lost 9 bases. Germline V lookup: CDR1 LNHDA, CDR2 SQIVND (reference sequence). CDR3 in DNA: TGTGCCAGTAGTACCTCGGGACAGGGGGCGGGTGAGCAGTTCTTC. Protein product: CASSTSGQGAGEQFF. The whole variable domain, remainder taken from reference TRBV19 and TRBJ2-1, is DGGITQSPKYLFRKEGQNVTLSCEQNLNHDAMYWYRQDPGQGLRLIYYSQIVNDFQKGDIAEGYSVSREKKESFPLTVTSAQKNPTAFYLCASSTSGQGAGEQFFGPGTRLTVL.

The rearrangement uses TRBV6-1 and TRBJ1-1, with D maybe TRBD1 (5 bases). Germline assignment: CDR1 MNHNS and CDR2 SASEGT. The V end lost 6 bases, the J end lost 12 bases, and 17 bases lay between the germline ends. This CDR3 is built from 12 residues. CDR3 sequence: CASSSGPLPTFF. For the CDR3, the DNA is TGTGCCAGCAGCTCGGGACCCCTCCCGACTTTCTTT.

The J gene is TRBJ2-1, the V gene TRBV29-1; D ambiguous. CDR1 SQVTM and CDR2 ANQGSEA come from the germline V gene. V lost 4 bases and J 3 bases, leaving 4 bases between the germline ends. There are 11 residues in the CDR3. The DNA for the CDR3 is TGCAGCGTTGGTAACTACAATGAGCAGTTCTTC. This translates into CSVGNYNEQFF.